This T cell receptor beta chain was recorded in a study of Ad26.COV2.S vaccination and SARS-CoV-2 variants. This CDR3 is built from 14 residues. Trimming removed 3 bases at V and 3 bases at J, with 10 bases between. Germline V gives CDR1 MNHEY, CDR2 SMNVEV (reference sequence). Concerning this clone itself: Its antigen remains unidentified.

Sequencing used immunoSEQ multiplex PCR; TCRdb keeps in-frame clones, though not all of them. The table records about 480,000 clones, roughly 85% of them present only once. Treatment described: 19 received Ad26.COV2.S at low or high dose, single or two shots; roughly 5 received placebo; per-sample allocation not given. Samples came from day 63 after the first vaccine or placebo injection. This person who donated was an adult of 18-55 years in Boston. Study-wide points: Recipients given vaccine exceeded placebo recipients in spike-specific TCR breadth. From the TCR breadth and depth analyses, total T cell responses may have been underestimated.

This chain uses TRBV27 with TRBJ2-3; D might be TRBD2 (6 bases). The receptor's source is a person aged 18-65 years who received the Ad26.COV2.S COVID-19 vaccine or a placebo. The source was peripheral blood, collected in a trial of Ad26.COV2.S vaccine versus placebo. CDR3 residues: CASSFFGSTDTQYF. The CDR3 nucleotides read TGTGCCAGCAGTTTCTTCGGGAGTACAGATACGCAGTATTTT.